Reported below is one T cell receptor beta chain. No antigen is known for it. This sample was included in a study of T cells in localized non-small cell lung cancer. Study-level points and caveats: Higher T cell density in the blood was associated with longer overall survival, whereas higher adjacent-lung clonality associated with shorter survival.

Generated by immunoSEQ multiplex PCR, the TCRdb table keeps only in-frame clones and is missing some. The top ten clones hold roughly 18% of a sample with some 1,600 clones, about 27% of them seen once. V lost 5 bases and J lost 2; bases outside the gene matches: 8. The CDR3 is 16 amino acids. Germline CDR1 and CDR2: MDHEN and SYDVKM. The rearrangement links TRBV28 to TRBJ2-1, with 8 bases fitting TRBD2. The TCR was taken from a man aged 40-75 years with stage I lung adenocarcinoma. The sample consisted of lung tumor tissue, taken before any cancer treatment. CDR3 DNA sequence: TGTGCCAGCAGTCCTCCGGGACTAGAGACCTACAATGAGCAGTTCTTC. It yields the protein CASSPPGLETYNEQFF.